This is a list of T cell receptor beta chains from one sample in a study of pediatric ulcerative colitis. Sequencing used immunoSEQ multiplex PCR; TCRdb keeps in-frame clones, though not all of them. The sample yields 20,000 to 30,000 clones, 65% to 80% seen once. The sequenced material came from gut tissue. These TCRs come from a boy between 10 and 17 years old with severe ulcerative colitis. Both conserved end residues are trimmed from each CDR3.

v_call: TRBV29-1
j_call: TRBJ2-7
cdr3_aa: SVEPKQKVNDEQY

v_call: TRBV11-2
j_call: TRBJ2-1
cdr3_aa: ASSLAERRTSSYNEQF

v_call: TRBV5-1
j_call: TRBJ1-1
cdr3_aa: ASSVDRVGDMNTEAF

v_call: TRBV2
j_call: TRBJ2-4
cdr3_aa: ASSSGTEITKNIQY

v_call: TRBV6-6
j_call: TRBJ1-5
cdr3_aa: AIMDGDQPQH

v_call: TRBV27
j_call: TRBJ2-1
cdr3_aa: ASSLSRREGGGEQF

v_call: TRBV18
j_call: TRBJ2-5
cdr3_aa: ASSPLGLAVQETQY

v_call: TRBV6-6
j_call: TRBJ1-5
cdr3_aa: ASSRQGGQPQH

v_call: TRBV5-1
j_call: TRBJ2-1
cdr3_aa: ASSSQKSEQF

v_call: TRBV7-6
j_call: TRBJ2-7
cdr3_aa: ASSHGGVGEQY

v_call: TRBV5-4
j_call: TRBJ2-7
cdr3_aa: ASSSDGYEQY

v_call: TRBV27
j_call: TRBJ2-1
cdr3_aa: ASSLSWGASYNEQF

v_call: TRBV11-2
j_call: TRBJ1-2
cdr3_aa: ASSLGHNYGYT

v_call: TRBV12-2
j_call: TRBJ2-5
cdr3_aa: ASRLGGGETQY

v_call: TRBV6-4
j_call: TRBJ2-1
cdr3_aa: ASSGGLAGDEQF

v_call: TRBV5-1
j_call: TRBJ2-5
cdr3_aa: ASSLEGGTRQETQY

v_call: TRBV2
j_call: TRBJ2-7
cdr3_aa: ASTSQGARGEQY

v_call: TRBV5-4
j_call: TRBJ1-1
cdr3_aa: ASSLGRSEAF

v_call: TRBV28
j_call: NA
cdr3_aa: ASSGSGVTSYEQY

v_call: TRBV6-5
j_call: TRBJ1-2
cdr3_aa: ASSYPGGRGYT